This T cell receptor beta chain appears in the sequencing data of a study of shared clonotypes between healthy human individuals. Germline V gives CDR1 MNHEY, CDR2 SMNVEV (reference sequence). The trim removed 5 bases at V and 2 bases at J, leaving 3 bases unmatched. The CDR3 has 14 amino acids. The assay used deep level. Produced via immunoSEQ multiplex PCR; TCRdb's table is partial and in-frame only. The sample has about 600,000 clones; nearly 98% are singletons. Only CD45RO-negative cells positively selected for CCR7 counted as naive CD8 cells, so terminally differentiated effector memory CD45RA+ cells were excluded.

The source is a young man in good health. The sample comprised naive CD8+ T cells sorted from blood. The gene calls are TRBV27 and TRBJ2-7; 10 bases fit TRBD2. The CDR3 nucleotides read TGTGCCAGCAGTGGACTAGCGGCTACCTACGAGCAGTACTTC. Protein sequence: CASSGLAATYEQYF.